The 20 T cell receptor beta chains below all came from one sample that was sequenced in a study of blood T cells in healthy people across ages (dated by TCRdb to 2013 to 2016). Receptor amplification or capture employed 5' RACE. Sequenced using an Illumina HiSeq 2500. A second about 7 to 12 cycle PCR used a sample-barcoded 5' primer and a J-beta primer mix. Clones were called with MiXCR by TCRdb after fastp trimmed the public reads at Q25, and only in-frame beta chains were retained. Rows are combined by CDR3 protein, so each entry shows the most common genes and DNA. The sample yields roughly 500,000 distinct CDR3 sequences; 27% were counted once. The ten largest make up 15% to 20% of the sample. Specimen: blood. The source of these receptors is a woman aged 70 to 79 in good health.

This clonotype was recorded once. This chain joins TRBV6-5 and TRBJ2-5; D not certain. The germline CDR1 and CDR2 sequences are MNHEY and SVGAGI. The CDR3 spans 12 residues. V was cut by 4 bases and J by 7 bases, with 10 bases left in between. The CDR3 spells CASSLSPGTQYF. The CDR3 DNA sequence: TGTGCCAGCAGTTTAAGCCCCGGGACCCAGTACTTC.

This clonotype was recorded many times. The junction shows a germline mismatch at one end, possibly a read error. The V and J genes are TRBV5-1 and TRBJ2-7, with D perhaps matching TRBD1 or TRBD2 (5 bases each). The CDR3 consists of 14 residues. In germline, CDR1 is SGHRS, CDR2 YFSETQ. Here the CDR3 DNA reads TGTGCCAGCAGTTTGACGGGGCCCCCCTACGAGCAGTACTTC. It yields the protein CASSLTGPPYEQYF.

The V and J genes are TRBV3-1 and TRBJ1-2; D call uncertain. The germline CDR1 and CDR2 sequences are LGHDT and YNNKEL (reference sequence). The CDR3 is made up of 15 amino acids. The V and J ends lost 2 bases and 5 bases respectively, with 15 bases between them. CDR3 residues: CASSQRHGLGYGYTF. CDR3 nucleotide sequence: TGTGCCAGCAGCCAACGTCACGGACTCGGGTATGGCTACACCTTC.

This clonotype turned up a few times. The chain has TRBV20-1 and TRBJ2-5, with 9 bases that match TRBD1. Trimming cost V 5 bases and J 1 base; bases outside gene matches: 11. Germline V CDR1 and CDR2: DFQATT, SNEGSKA (reference sequence). The CDR3 loop spans 16 amino acids. CDR3 sequence: CSALRPDRGFQETQYF. In DNA, the CDR3 is TGCAGTGCTCTTAGACCGGACAGGGGATTCCAAGAGACCCAGTACTTC.

Worth noting for this clonotype: The junction shows a germline mismatch at one end, possibly a read error. This chain connects TRBV4-2 to TRBJ2-1, with TRBD2 as a possible D gene (5 bases). Per the germline V gene, CDR1 is LGHNA and CDR2 is YNFKEQ. The CDR3 is made up of 17 amino acids. CDR3 nucleotides: TGTGCCAGCAGCCAAGAAAAGGGCGGGTTCGCTTGGGTCAGGCTCTACTTC. Its protein is CASSQEKGGFAWVRLYF.

The chain couples TRBV7-2 to TRBJ2-4, with D possibly TRBD2 on 6 matching bases. Germline lookup yields CDR1 SGHTA and CDR2 FQGNSA. The ends were cut back, 3 bases at V and 8 bases at J, with 14 bases in the middle. The CDR3 totals 14 residues. CDR3 coding DNA: TGTGCCAGCAGCTTGACTGGGGGGAAATACATTCAGTACTTC. Residues: CASSLTGGKYIQYF.

In its sample, this clonotype was seen a few times. This rearrangement joins TRBV6-5 to TRBJ2-5, with a weak D call TRBD2 (5 bases). TRBJ2-1 explains the end of the DNA better; the J call may be wrong. This CDR3 spans 13 amino acids. Germline CDR1 is MNHEY and CDR2 is SVGAGI. CDR3 sequence (DNA): TGTGCCACCCTAGACATTGGACTGGGTGAGCAGTTCTTC. Amino acids: CATLDIGLGEQFF.

This clonotype occurred a few times. The chain joins TRBV3-1 to TRBJ1-1; a possible D gene is TRBD1 (6 bases). CDR1 and CDR2 from the germline V gene are LGHDT and YNNKEL (reference sequence). The germline V and J ends were trimmed by 6 bases and 3 bases, with 14 bases remaining between them. The CDR3 spans 14 residues. This CDR3 is CASRGTTGYTEAFF. CDR3 bases: TGTGCCAGCAGAGGGACTACAGGGTACACTGAAGCTTTCTTT.

The CDR3 DNA sequence: TGCGCCAGCAGCTTGGGTCGCCAGCCCCATGGCTACACCTTC. Protein product: CASSLGRQPHGYTF. The chain uses TRBV5-1 and TRBJ1-2; D gene uncertain. CDR3 length: 14 residues. The V end lost 0 bases, the J end lost 6 bases, and 12 bases lay between the germline ends. Germline V lookup: CDR1 SGHRS, CDR2 YFSETQ.

This clonotype came up a few times. The chain joins TRBV7-2 to TRBJ1-4; tentatively, D is TRBD1 (5 bases). V was trimmed by 5 bases and J by 7 bases, leaving 11 bases between them. The germline gives CDR1 SGHTA, CDR2 FQGNSA. CDR3 size: 13 residues. In DNA, the CDR3 is TGTGCCAGCAGCCCAAATAGGGGTGAAAAACTGTTTTTT. It specifies CASSPNRGEKLFF. The full variable domain, completed using reference TRBV7-2 and TRBJ1-4, is GAGVSQSPSNKVTEKGKDVELRCDPISGHTALYWYRQSLGQGLEFLIYFQGNSAPDKSGLPSDRFSAERTGGSVSTLTIQRTQQEDSAVYLCASSPNRGEKLFFGSGTQLSVL.

The chain employs TRBV3-1 and TRBJ1-1, with no clear D. The CDR3 totals 15 residues. The germline gives CDR1 LGHDT, CDR2 YNNKEL (reference sequence). V was clipped by 1 base and J by 2 bases, with 11 bases between them. For the CDR3, the DNA is TGTGCCAGCAGCCAAGTCGGGATCCTAAACACTGAAGCTTTCTTT. Protein: CASSQVGILNTEAFF.

This chain uses TRBV30 with TRBJ1-2; D remains ambiguous. V was cut by 3 bases and J by 2 bases, with 7 bases left in between. The CDR3 extends over 12 amino acids. CDR1 and CDR2 from the germline V gene are GTSNPN and SVGIG (reference sequence). CDR3 bases: TGTGCCTGGAGAACTGGGAACTATGGCTACACCTTC. Translating it yields CAWRTGNYGYTF.

This clonotype came up a few times. The genes are TRBV6-2 or TRBV6-3 and TRBJ2-3; no clear D gene. Trimming removed 0 bases at V and 3 bases at J, with 16 bases between. Germline lookup yields CDR1 MNHEY and CDR2 SVGEGT. The CDR3 consists of 17 residues. The CDR3, as DNA: TGTGCCAGCAGTTACTCTCCCTCGAGCACCAGGACAGATACGCAGTATTTT. This encodes CASSYSPSSTRTDTQYF.

The sample holds a few counts of this clonotype. The chain couples TRBV4-2 to TRBJ1-2; D uncertain. Per the germline V gene, CDR1 is LGHNA and CDR2 is YNFKEQ. Trimming shortened V by 0 bases and J by 5 bases, and 10 bases separated the two germline ends. The length of the CDR3 is 14 residues. The CDR3 bases are TGTGCCAGCAGCCAAGACAAAGGAGGTTATGGCTACACCTTC. This gives the protein CASSQDKGGYGYTF.

The chain couples TRBV7-9 to TRBJ2-1; D is possibly TRBD1 (5 bases). CDR1 is SEHNR, CDR2 FQNEAQ, per germline (reference sequence). The CDR3 covers 15 residues. V gave up 1 base and J gave up 6 bases, with 13 bases separating them. The CDR3 nucleotides read TGTGCCAGCAGCTTAGGGCCAGGGAAAGCCAATGAGCAGTTCTTC. It translates to CASSLGPGKANEQFF.

The gene calls are TRBV20-1 and TRBJ2-3, with 11 bases aligning to TRBD2. There are 16 residues in the CDR3. Trimming removed 4 bases from V and 2 bases from J; junction bases left unmatched: 8. Germline loops: CDR1 DFQATT, CDR2 SNEGSKA (reference sequence). For the CDR3, the DNA is TGCAGTGCTATCTTAGCGGGGGGGCATGTCACAGATACGCAGTATTTT. Residues: CSAILAGGHVTDTQYF.

This clonotype has more than one count but fewer than ten. V gene TRBV7-2 combines with J gene TRBJ2-1; 7 bases align to TRBD1. V lost 5 bases and J lost 1; bases outside the gene matches: 8. This CDR3 has 16 residues. CDR1 is SGHTA, CDR2 FQGNSA, per germline. CDR3: CASSPIDRVSYNEQFF. Here the CDR3 DNA reads TGTGCCAGCAGCCCAATAGACAGGGTTTCCTACAATGAGCAGTTCTTC.

The chain carries TRBV24-1 and TRBJ2-1, with D possibly matching TRBD2 (6 bases). Trimming pared 1 base from V and 7 bases from J, leaving 16 bases between. The germline V gene has CDR1 KGHDR and CDR2 SFDVKD. The CDR3 sequence is 16 residues long. DNA for the CDR3: TGTGCCACCAGTGATTTTATTGGGGCAGGGAGGAATGAGCAGTTCTTC. It yields the protein CATSDFIGAGRNEQFF.

The rearrangement links TRBV6-7 to TRBJ1-1, with 7 bases lining up with TRBD1. TRBV6-7 qualifies as an ORF whose function is uncertain. The CDR3 totals 17 residues. Germline trimming cut 6 bases from V and 3 bases from J; bases unmatched to any gene: 16. The CDR3 region has the DNA TGTGCCAGCAGAATTTCCCCCTCCGGGACAGTATACACTGAAGCTTTCTTT. Its protein product is CASRISPSGTVYTEAFF.

The chain has TRBV20-1 and TRBJ2-1; TRBD2 agrees at 12 bases. CDR1 DFQATT and CDR2 SNEGSKA come from the germline V gene (reference sequence). V was pared by 4 bases and J by 10 bases, with 11 bases of the junction left unmatched. The CDR3 is made up of 15 amino acids. In nucleotides, the CDR3 is TGCAGTGCTATCCGAGGACTAGCGGGGACTGGAGAGCAGTTCTTC. Encoded protein: CSAIRGLAGTGEQFF.